The subject of this entry is one T cell receptor (beta chain). This clonotype showed up just a few times. Its antigen remains undetermined. Nothing much larger sits one base from this clone, and base qualities are not available. Based on the germline V gene, the CDR1 and CDR2 sequences are SGHAT and FQNNGV. Inclusive of the bounding cysteine and phenylalanine, the CDR3 is 14 residues long. Only the CDR3 portion is preserved as DNA: 42 bases, with reading frame beginning at the first base. V is trimmed back by 6 bases and J by 4 bases, and the junction contains 5 bases that no gene match accounts for. These data originate in a study of T cells in Graves' hyperthyroidism and ophthalmopathy (dated by TCRdb to about 2019). With regard to the full study: Peripheral blood samples were taken at initial diagnosis, before any treatment was given. TCR V-J signatures able to tell the groups apart were searched for in a discovery cohort of some 100 patients, of whom under 45 had Graves' ophthalmopathy and roughly 59 had stable Graves' hyperthyroidism. After blood sampling, hyperthyroidism patients were treated with methimazole at a starting dose of 30 mg daily, and ophthalmopathy patients were treated with high-dose intravenous methylprednisolone. The roughly 91 discovery patients were randomly divided into training and test sets at a 7:3 ratio. In addition, the study compared T-cell repertoires in thyroid tissue and in blood from roughly 6 Graves' hyperthyroidism patients. Prospective prediction of ophthalmopathy was tested in an independent validation cohort of 18 to 20 hyperthyroidism patients and approximately 17 patients who later progressed to ophthalmopathy. TCR Vbeta CDR3 sequencing of 120 to 150 peripheral blood samples (over 40 ophthalmopathy, 75 hyperthyroidism and some 17 progressor patients) is reported in the paper. The full study reports these points: Sample size was not statistically predetermined, and investigators were not blinded to group allocation. In validation, the model predicted progression to ophthalmopathy a median of about 6.8 months before onset, with roughly 70% sensitivity and almost 75% specificity. A 13 V-J signature model separated ophthalmopathy from stable hyperthyroidism, with around 90% sensitivity and 81.08% specificity in cross-validation and 80%/75% in testing. Blood samples also contained most of the expanded thyroid clonotypes (frequency above 0.001), which suggests that blood repertoires may reflect thyroid immune responses.

TCR beta CDR3 regions were amplified from RNA transcripts. A first-round RT-PCR of the TCR CDR3 used the HTBI primer set with the Qiagen OneStep RT-PCR kit. A second multiplex PCR round built the libraries, followed by size selection and purification. Libraries were sequenced paired-end with 100 bp reads on an Illumina HiSeq2000. Per the original workflow: SOAPnuke was used to process the raw data, removing reads that contained adapters or uncalled bases, had a mean Phred below 15, or lacked an exact match to the constant primer or identifier. COPE v1.2.5 was used to merge the high-quality paired reads, and each unique nucleotide sequence was defined as a clonotype. Clonotypes were aligned to IMGT TRBV, TRBD and TRBJ reference segments using MiTCR v1.1. Analysis was restricted to V-J combinations with a frequency above 0.0001, which covered 98% to 99.2% of repertoires. A TCS score was defined as the ratio of F50 (clonal expansion) to E x V (chaos), with BLOSUM62-based TCRdist applied between CDR3 peptides within each V-J. Welch's t-statistics and random forest reduced 500 to 650 V-J features to roughly 13, which were used in a naive Bayes classifier (R e1071). Thyroid-blood repertoire similarity was quantified with the Morisita-Horn index. Using fastp trimming at Q25 and MiXCR clonotype assembly, TCRdb reanalyzed the public sequencing data and kept in-frame beta chains. CDR3 protein sequences are deduplicated, and each keeps its most common genes and DNA. V and J calls and clone size were set by TCRdb, not the authors. This sample has hundreds of thousands of distinct CDR3 sequences in its table, and more than 30% of those were observed once. The ten largest clones represent 7% to 10% of the sample.

Graves' hyperthyroidism was defined as stable when no progression to ophthalmopathy occurred over 18 months of follow-up. Hyperthyroidism patients were aged 18 to 65 years and newly diagnosed, with disease duration of less than 2 months. Exclusion was applied to patients with uncontrolled infections, other autoimmune diseases, pregnancy or lactation. Clinical symptoms, serum thyroxine and TRAb, thyroid ultrasound, and orbital computed tomography formed the basis for the diagnoses. Ficoll-Paque density gradient centrifugation was used to isolate PBMCs from around 9.1 ml of fresh peripheral blood. Total RNA was extracted with Trizol reagent, and quality was checked on an Agilent 2100 Bioanalyzer.

The sequence joins TRBV11-2 to TRBJ2-5; 10 central bases correspond to TRBD1. This sequence was found in a young man with Graves' hyperthyroidism. The sequenced sample consisted of blood. The nucleotides read TGTGCCAGCAGACTCCGGACAGGGGGAGAGACCCAGTACTTC. It is translated as CASRLRTGGETQYF.